This T cell receptor beta chain was observed in a study of neurological immune-mediated disorders (dated by TCRdb to between 2019 and 2020). For the wider study: The study compared peripheral blood TCR-beta repertoires of HTLV-I-associated myelopathy (HAM/TSP) patients, multiple sclerosis patients and healthy controls using UMI-based sequencing. The roughly 99 TCR-beta libraries covered PBMC samples along with longitudinal samples, technical triplicates, and paired sorted CD4+ and CD8+ T-cell subsets. The cohort comprised 68 subjects: 15 or so HAM/TSP patients, roughly 34 multiple sclerosis patients and around 20 healthy controls. To precisely calculate how much the frequency of each individual clone varied, libraries were sequenced in technical triplicate.

This clonotype was counted ten times or more. Its specific antigen is unknown. Base qualities were left out, and no much larger clone turns up one base away. CDR1 and CDR2 are read off the germline V gene as SGDLS and YYNGEE. At the junction V is shortened by 4 bases and J by 11 bases, with 21 bases in between. The CDR3 covers 14 residues, taking in both the cysteine and the phenylalanine. This entry keeps only the CDR3 DNA: 42 bases, framed from base 1. This specimen's time point label, per the study, means: technical triplicate 3. For the unsorted PBMC libraries, 2 million PBMCs were stored in RNAlater at -80 degrees C until RNA extraction and were used to generate the libraries. Peripheral blood was subjected to Ficoll-Hypaque density gradient centrifugation to isolate PBMCs, which were then cryopreserved in liquid nitrogen. What the research found in general, with its limitations: No identical CDR3 amino acid sequences were found to be shared among expanded clones across subjects, suggesting that TCR-beta repertoires were private in all groups. TCR clonal expansion was highest in HAM/TSP patients and lowest in MS patients, with MS patients falling below even healthy controls.

To synthesize cDNA, template-switch 5'RACE was performed with a primer carrying a 10-nucleotide random unique molecular identifier so that each TCR transcript was tagged. Every sequencing run yielded over 190 million TCR-beta sequences covering 15-18 subjects. The RNeasy kit was used to extract total RNA. TCR-beta VDJ regions were amplified with primers for the TCR constant region and the 5'RACE anchor, using the KAPA Real-time Library Amplification kit. Sample indexes and Illumina adaptors were added in a first PCR, after which library yield was increased in a second PCR. After purification with Ampure beads, the TCR product of roughly 650 bp was size-selected on a 2% E-gel SizeSelection system. Before pooling, library quality was checked on a Bioanalyzer, concentration was measured with Qubit, and libraries were quantified with the Kapa Library Quantification kit. An Illumina HiSeq 2500 was used to sequence the libraries paired-end at 2 x 150 bp. To increase sequence diversity, about 25-30% phiX was spiked into each library pool. Under the source paper's analysis protocol: Quality-filtered reads were processed with the UMI-based MiGEC pipeline, and over 75% of raw TCR sequences were removed by the MiGEC pipeline during error correction. VDJ genes were aligned to IMGT germline references, and each clonotype was defined by a unique CDR3 amino acid sequence together with V-J genes. VDJtools evaluated clonal expansion, Shannon diversity and CDR3 relatedness (CalcPairwiseDistances, ClusterSamples); CLCbio workbench built phylogenetic trees. A clone was classed as expanded if it had 8 or more unique UMIs, a cutoff based on coefficient-of-variation modelling across technical triplicates. The public reads were quality trimmed at Q25 with fastp and then assembled into clones with MiXCR by TCRdb, keeping productive beta chains. Every entry covers one CDR3 protein and lists the most common genes and DNA from its rows. For this entry, the V and J calls and clone size follow TCRdb and not the study's own pipeline. The sample table contains about 44,000 distinct CDR3 sequences; only one count was recorded for under 25% of them. More than 4% of the sample belongs to the ten largest clones.

The rearranged chain carries TRBV9 and TRBJ1-1; D gene: possibly TRBD1, on 5 matching bases. This clonotype was sampled from a man between 60 and 75 years old with HTLV-1-associated myelopathy (HAM/TSP). What was sequenced was PBMCs. The bases read TGTGCCAGCAGCCCCTCGGGGGGGGGGGTTGAGGCTTTCTTT. Its translation reads: CASSPSGGGVEAFF.